This T cell receptor beta chain was recorded in a study of cytomegalovirus exposure and HLA in healthy donors (dated by TCRdb to about 2017). Study-level background: In an earlier analysis of around 540 of the donors, 276 Gb of sequence data and 117 million unique TCR beta sequences from roughly 190 million T cells were reported. Every repertoire in the discovery cohort had been generated on one and the same sequencing platform. In the later analysis, no new phenotypic data were used to find candidate immune exposures; instead, reliance was placed on TCR beta sequences and their occurrence across donors. In a later genetic analysis, genome-wide SNP genotypes for about 55% of the 666 donors were used, and that subset was treated as a discovery cohort. The study was designed to test whether signatures of past pathogen exposure could be identified by cataloging public T cell receptors. Donor age, sex, ethnicity and CMV serostatus were compiled together with the repertoire data. To predict cytomegalovirus infection status, the study combined high-throughput TCR immunosequencing, statistical association of individual TCRs with disease status, and machine learning. The number of donors typed differed by locus, with roughly 629-640 for A, B, C, DRB1 and DQB1, roughly 520 for DQA1, 600 to 610 for DPA1, and around 450 for DPB1. On average, about 200,000 unique TCR beta nucleotide sequences were sequenced per donor among roughly 430 genotyped donors of the cohort, with 15% to 20% of those sequences being non-productive. In an earlier analysis of several hundred of the donors, high-throughput TCR beta sequencing was used to judge whether each TCR beta V gene segment behaved as functional or pseudogenic. Class I and class II HLA loci were covered by the typing at four-digit resolution. A later analysis re-analyzed previously published TCR beta repertoires from about 730 donors and added high-resolution HLA genotyping to study TCR occurrence patterns. The study used immunosequencing to profile the T cell repertoires of approximately 640 subjects and linked those repertoires to cytomegalovirus serostatus. Roughly 300 gigabases of sequencing data and 70 million to 95 million unique TCR sequences made up an early release that covered fewer than 650 HLA-typed donors. Several DR-DQ haplotypes were treated as single units for association and clustering because of strong linkage in the cohort. A separate validation cohort of 100 to 150 different subjects was used in addition to the approximately 700-subject first cohort. Of the 300 to 450 genotyped donors, 70% to 90% were placed in the genetic ancestry cluster associated with self-reported Caucasian donors. The research as a whole found: The presence/absence analyses assumed that sequencing depth was roughly uniform across donors, and that assumption may not be true. A cluster of highly shared sequence variants was judged likely to represent a technical artifact of the sequencing pipeline. Linkage disequilibrium might explain the correlated functional status among segregating V segments, but an unknown experimental factor could not be excluded. In an earlier analysis of more than 500 of the donors, most TCR beta V segments appeared in productive rearrangements about 90% or about 30% of the time, broadly matching IMGT annotations. A later analysis reported that several top co-occurrence clusters appeared linked to parvovirus B19, influenza, CMV and Epstein-Barr virus. Three of the identified cytomegalovirus-associated TCR beta chains were confirmed in vitro to be specific for cytomegalovirus antigens. Because the 87-base-pair reads could not distinguish some IMGT-functional V segments, including TRBV6-2 and TRBV6-3, those segments were excluded. A later analysis found that most CMV-associated TCR beta chains appeared HLA-restricted, with HLA associations seemingly driven largely by CMV exposure. A further reported finding was that TCR beta sequences accurately predicted the HLA-A and HLA-B alleles for most subjects in the first cohort. HLA typing was unavailable for some donors at each locus, so association tests used only the typed subset. It was suggested by the authors that the approach could potentially be generalized to other disease states and immunological phenotypes. Across donors, most TCR sequences were observed very rarely, whereas some public TCRs were present in many individuals. Strong co-occurrence of HLA alleles, especially DR and DQ, made assigning TCR associations to individual alleles difficult. In a later analysis, more than 15,000 TCR beta sequences were associated with specific HLA alleles at a false discovery rate of 0.05. A later analysis found that HLA-associated TCR beta chains were more clonally expanded and had lower generation probabilities than equally common non-associated chains. The study gave a list of 150 to 200 TCR beta chains associated with cytomegalovirus. In a later analysis, the rate of TCR association differed among HLA loci, with DRB1 alleles having the most associated TCRs and HLA-C alleles having the fewest. In a later genetic analysis, a missense DCLRE1C variant was associated with V-gene and J-gene trimming of TCR beta chains, and the association was replicated in an independent cohort. CMV serostatus was the only immune exposure information available for the cohort. The cohort was sequenced for TCR beta chains only, and without alpha or paired-chain data the features that could be detected were limited. Because counts were too low, roughly 17 rarely observed V segments, including chromosome 9 orphons, were left out of the earlier analysis of a few hundred of the donors. Cytomegalovirus status was reported to be diagnosed by the classifier with high specificity and sensitivity in both the original and validation cohorts. Compared with the approximately 710-donor mean, donors in an Asian-associated ancestry cluster had fewer N-insertions in productive TCRs, according to a later genetic analysis.

Library generation was performed with the immunoSEQ multiplex PCR assay. The multiplex PCR relied on a mix of 60 forward primers for TCR Vbeta segments and 13 reverse primers for TCR Jbeta segments. Amplification of the CDR3 region of rearranged TCR beta genes was performed with a multiplex PCR assay on genomic DNA. The amplified TCR beta libraries were sequenced on the Illumina HiSeq System as 87-base-pair reads. In the paper's pipeline: A later analysis counted 75 million to 100 million unique TCR beta chains across the 500 to 850 repertoires, and some 11 million of these chains were shared by at least two donors. To remove PCR and sequencing errors, raw reads were error-corrected and collapsed into unique sequences using a nearest-neighbor algorithm that merged closely related sequences. To assign V, D and J gene segments, CDR3 sequences were aligned to IMGT reference sequences. For a sequence to be retained, a match of at least six nucleotides to both a V gene segment and a J gene segment was required. Rearrangements were called productive when the CDR3 lacked stop codons and stayed in frame with V and J; all others were non-productive. Following IMGT convention, CDR3 was defined as the stretch from the second conserved V-encoded cysteine up to the conserved J-encoded phenylalanine. In an earlier analysis of approximately 500 of the donors, sequences lacking an unambiguous match to a single V gene segment were excluded. In an earlier analysis of some 590 of the donors, a V segment was called functional when productive rearrangements were above 56.7%, and segregating when the standard deviation between donors exceeded 5%. A statistical classification framework was developed to diagnose cytomegalovirus status using the catalog of TCR beta chain sequences. A later analysis assigned V and J genes by comparing TCR nucleotide sequences with IMGT/GENE-DB human TR gene sequences. In a later analysis, CDR3 sequences and most-parsimonious VDJ recombination scenarios were assigned using the TCRdist pipeline. In a later analysis, every TCR beta chain was defined by the combination of its CDR3 amino acid sequence and its V-gene family, and reads without a unique V-gene family were dropped. A later analysis removed 450 to 600 highly shared, low-generation-probability nucleotide sequences to deal with suspected cross-contamination and a sequencing artifact. In a later analysis, a clonal expansion index was calculated for each public chain from normalized within-repertoire ranks of inferred template counts. A later analysis computed generation probabilities with a VDJ recombination model fitted to out-of-frame rearrangements, and checked the results against IGoR. In a later analysis, hypergeometric tests were used to score TCR-TCR, TCR-HLA and TCR-CMV co-occurrence, with a repertoire-size bias correction applied to TCR pairs. False discovery rates were estimated in a later analysis by permuting HLA or CMV assignments 20 times. In a later analysis, co-occurring TCRs were grouped using DBSCAN, and TCRdist sequence similarity was added for clustering within HLA-allele-positive subsets. For co-occurrence clustering, repertoires with fewer than 30,000 or more than 120,000 public chains were excluded, along with about five repertoires with anomalous nucleotide sharing. Sourced from immuneACCESS, this table was stored by TCRdb with only in-frame sequences that have V and J called. A share of the clones is absent; for the studies checked, an unresolved V gene accounts for under half, and the remainder has no known explanation. V, J and clone size were drawn from that table, and D and trimming were deduced from the DNA. Across this sample there are around 170,000 clones, with 82% seen only once. The ten most abundant clones make up roughly 0.5% of the sample.

On this clone: What antigen it recognizes has not been identified. There are no base qualities to consult, and no much larger clone falls within one base.

The cohort consisted of hundreds of healthy bone marrow donors. At the time of sampling, every cohort member was nominally healthy, though immune exposures that went unrecorded were likely present. The donor tested CMV seronegative and was one of the 352 seronegative cohort members. Every donor gave a peripheral blood sample, and the peripheral blood mononuclear cells from that sample were used for TCR beta sequencing. The Qiagen DNeasy Blood Extraction Kit was used to extract genomic DNA from the blood cell samples. A distance of 5 bases separates the germline ends of V and J, which lose 0 bases and 6 bases respectively. The germline V gene encodes CDR1 SGHTA and CDR2 FQGTGA. From the cysteine through the phenylalanine, the CDR3 covers 13 amino acids. Only the CDR3 portion is preserved as DNA: 39 bases, with reading frame beginning at the first base.

This receptor was taken from a woman between 45 and 60 years old in good health and CMV-seronegative. The chain links TRBV7-3 with TRBJ2-2, with the D gene not confidently named. Sequenced material: PBMCs. CDR3 loop: CASSLTFAGELFF. The sequence in DNA is TGTGCCAGCAGCTTAACCTTCGCCGGGGAGCTGTTTTTT.